This TCR beta chain was profiled in a study of blood T cell repertoires in COVID-19. The CDR3 covers 14 residues. J lost 6 bases, V lost 4 bases, and 8 bases had no gene match. Per germline, CDR1 SGHRS and CDR2 YFSETQ. The data were produced by immunoSEQ multiplex PCR, yet TCRdb's version contains in-frame clones alone and is incomplete. The sample has around 290,000 clones; roughly 90% are singletons. Sequenced material: PBMCs or T cells enriched from blood (not recorded which). The chain joins TRBV5-1 to TRBJ2-7, with 9 bases aligning to TRBD2. This receptor was taken from a woman aged 40 to 49 who had recovered from COVID-19. CDR3 loop: CASSDLAGAGEQYF. CDR3 in DNA: TGCGCCAGCAGCGATTTAGCGGGAGCCGGCGAGCAGTACTTC.